These T cell receptor beta chains were read from a single sample in a study of long-term antiretroviral therapy in people with HIV. TCRdb keeps only in-frame clones here, not all; method: immunoSEQ multiplex PCR. The sample records around 21,000 clones, 80% to 85% being singletons. The sample in question was unsorted PBMCs, obtained 0.1 years before starting antiretroviral therapy. These receptors were taken from a man aged 35 to 55 with HIV. Each CDR3 is given with its conserved first and last residue. The D gene is left open where the match is weak. Clone size, where shown, is once, few, many, or a class for clones that have expanded.

v_gene	abundance	j_gene	d_gene	CDR3nt	CDR3aa
TRBV15	few	TRBJ2-2	NA	TGTGCCACCAGCAGTAGAGGACCCACCGGGGAGCTGTTTTTT	CATSSRGPTGELFF
TRBV5-1	once	TRBJ1-2	TRBD1	TGCGCCAGCAGCCGCGGACAGGGAGGGTATGGCTACACCTTC	CASSRGQGGYGYTF
TRBV9	once	TRBJ1-3	NA	TGTGCCAGCAGCGTAGAAGGGGGGAAAGGAAACACCATATATTTT	CASSVEGGKGNTIYF
TRBV7-8	few	TRBJ1-5	NA	TGTGCCAGCATCCCGGGTCCAGGGGATCAGCCCCAGCATTTT	CASIPGPGDQPQHF
TRBV7-8	NA	TRBJ2-6	NA	TGTGCCAGCAGCTTGTTTCTCTCTGGGGCCAACGTCCTGACTTTC	CASSLFLSGANVLTF
TRBV5-1	NA	TRBJ2-2	NA	TGCGCCAGCAGCCCCCCCGAGGGAGCGAACACCGGGGAGCTGTTTTTT	CASSPPEGANTGELFF
TRBV30	NA	TRBJ2-3	NA	TGTGCCTGGAGTGTAGAAGGGCCAATGATGGAGGATACTAGCACAGATACGCAGTATTTT	CAWSVEGPMMEDTSTDTQYF
TRBV18	NA	TRBJ2-6	NA	TGTGCCAGCTCACCACCCCAGGGTGGTTTAGCGGGGGCCAACGTCCTGACTTTC	CASSPPQGGLAGANVLTF
TRBV14	NA	TRBJ2-2	TRBD1	TGTGCCAGCAGCCAAATCAGGGGGCATGGCCGGGAGCTGTTTTTT	CASSQIRGHGRELFF
TRBV2	NA	TRBJ2-1	TRBD2	TGTGCCATTACCGGGACTAGCGGCCTCTACAATGAGCAGTTCTTC	CAITGTSGLYNEQFF
TRBV10-3	NA	TRBJ2-5	TRBD1	TGTGCCATCAGGGGACAGGGGGCAGGGGAGACCCAGTACTTC	CAIRGQGAGETQYF
TRBV27	few	TRBJ1-1	NA	TGTGCCAGCAGTATTCGCAGGGACGCTGAAGCTTTCTTT	CASSIRRDAEAFF
TRBV19	NA	TRBJ1-5	NA	TGTGCCAGTAGTAATTGGGGGCTTGGAAGCAATCAGCCCCAGCATTTT	CASSNWGLGSNQPQHF
TRBV5-6	NA	TRBJ2-7	NA	TGTGCCAGCAGCTTTTATCCCCACATGGCAGTCTCCTACGAGCAGTACTTC	CASSFYPHMAVSYEQYF
TRBV20-1	once	TRBJ1-1	NA	TGCAGTGCTGGGCCGGGGACTGAAGCTTTCTTT	CSAGPGTEAFF
TRBV2	few	TRBJ2-7	NA	TGTGCCAGCTCGCTGAGCCCCTCCTACGAGCAGTACTTC	CASSLSPSYEQYF
TRBV30	NA	TRBJ2-3	NA	TGTGCCTGTGGAGTTGCGCGGGGAGGTACGCAGTATTTT	CACGVARGGTQYF
TRBV2	NA	TRBJ1-4	NA	TGTGCCAGCAGTGCTCCCGCTGGTGAAAAACTGTTTTTT	CASSAPAGEKLFF
TRBV5-1	NA	TRBJ2-7	TRBD2	TGCGCCAGCAGCTTGGGGGAGGGAGGGAAGGGCGAGCAGTACTTC	CASSLGEGGKGEQYF
TRBV5-1	NA	TRBJ2-7	TRBD2	TGCGCCAGCAGCTTGAGATCCCTGACTAGCGGGAGTTTGAGTGAGCAGTACTTC	CASSLRSLTSGSLSEQYF
TRBV5-5	NA	TRBJ1-3	NA	TGTGCCAGCAGTCCACAGACAGCAATGGGAAACACCATATATTTT	CASSPQTAMGNTIYF
TRBV2	few	TRBJ1-2	NA	TGTGCCAGCAGTGTCCAGGTGGACTATGGCTACACCTTC	CASSVQVDYGYTF
TRBV4-3	NA	TRBJ1-5	NA	TGCGCCAGCAGCCAGGACCTTAGCAATCAGCCCCAGCATTTT	CASSQDLSNQPQHF
TRBV27	NA	TRBJ1-1	NA	TGTGCCACCGCACGGGTCGGTGCTGAAGCTTTCTTT	CATARVGAEAFF
TRBV7-2	NA	TRBJ2-7	NA	TGTGCCAGCAGCTTACGGGGGCGGCAGGCCTACGAGCAGTACTTC	CASSLRGRQAYEQYF
TRBV25-1	few	TRBJ2-3	NA	TGTGCCAGCTCAGAAGTGGGGACAGATACGCAGTATTTT	CASSEVGTDTQYF
TRBV11-2	NA	TRBJ2-5	TRBD2	TGTGCCAGCAGCTCGTTAGCGGGGGGCAAAGAGACCCAGTACTTC	CASSSLAGGKETQYF
TRBV19	once	TRBJ2-1	NA	TGTGCCAGTAGTACCGGAGGGGTCTACAATGAGCAGTTCTTC	CASSTGGVYNEQFF
TRBV5-1	few	TRBJ2-7	TRBD1	TGCGCCAGCAGCTTGGCCCCGACAGGGAGTTACGAGCAGTACTTC	CASSLAPTGSYEQYF
TRBV18	once	TRBJ2-1	TRBD2	TGTGCCAGCTCACCGGGAGGGCTAGCCCACAATGAGCAGTTCTTC	CASSPGGLAHNEQFF
TRBV7-2	NA	TRBJ2-3	NA	TGTGCCAGCAGCTTGGGATCCGGCAGCGATACGCAGTATTTT	CASSLGSGSDTQYF
TRBV6-1	few	TRBJ1-6	NA	TGTGCCAGCAGTGCCGATCCAGGGGCCAATTCACCCCTCCACTTT	CASSADPGANSPLHF
TRBV28	medium-sized	TRBJ2-7	TRBD2	TGTGCCAGCAGTCCCCTGGGGCGGGGAGGGGACGAGCAGTACTTC	CASSPLGRGGDEQYF
TRBV7-6	NA	TRBJ2-7	TRBD1	TGTGCCAGCAGCTTAGCGGGACAGTCCTACGAGCAGTACTTC	CASSLAGQSYEQYF
TRBV13	NA	TRBJ2-7	NA	TGTGCCAGCAGCTTGCAGGGCTCCTACGAGCAGTACTTC	CASSLQGSYEQYF
TRBV28	NA	TRBJ1-2	TRBD1	TGTGCCAGCAGACCAGGGGGCTATGGCTACACCTTC	CASRPGGYGYTF
TRBV2	NA	TRBJ2-1	NA	TGTGCCAGCAGTGGGGGTCACCAGGGGCTCGAGCAGTTCTTC	CASSGGHQGLEQFF
TRBV27	few	TRBJ1-5	TRBD1	TGTGCCAGCAGTTTATCTTTCAGGGGGCAGCCCCAGCATTTT	CASSLSFRGQPQHF
TRBV18	NA	TRBJ2-7	TRBD2	TGTGCCAGCTCAACCGCGGGGACTAGCGGGGGGAACTCCTACGAGCAGTACTTC	CASSTAGTSGGNSYEQYF
TRBV4-1	NA	TRBJ2-5	NA	TGCGCCAGCAGCCAAGGTGATAGCTTGGAGACCCAGTACTTC	CASSQGDSLETQYF
TRBV2	NA	TRBJ1-5	NA	TGTGCCAGCAGTGTACAGGCTTATCAGCCCCAGCATTTT	CASSVQAYQPQHF
TRBV4-3	NA	TRBJ2-1	NA	TGCGCCAGCAGCCAAGATTGGTCTCCGACACTGTACAATGAGCAGTTCTTC	CASSQDWSPTLYNEQFF
TRBV29-1	NA	TRBJ2-7	TRBD1	TGCAGCGTTGAACTGGGACAGGGACGGTACGAGCAGTACTTC	CSVELGQGRYEQYF
TRBV11-2	NA	TRBJ2-7	NA	TGTGCCAGCAGCATCCTACTCCTCTACGAGCAGTACTTC	CASSILLLYEQYF
TRBV15	NA	TRBJ2-5	TRBD2	TGTGCCACCAGCAGAGATCGGGGGGGAGGGGAGACCCAGTACTTC	CATSRDRGGGETQYF
TRBV27	NA	TRBJ2-1	NA	TGTGCCAGCAGTTTCGACAATGAGCAGTTCTTC	CASSFDNEQFF
TRBV18	NA	TRBJ2-2	NA	TGTGCCAGCTCACGGTCGCACACCGGGGAGCTGTTTTTT	CASSRSHTGELFF
TRBV5-1	few	TRBJ2-7	NA	TGCGCCAGCAGCCCCAGCGGAGGCTCCTACGAGCAGTACTTC	CASSPSGGSYEQYF
TRBV5-6	NA	TRBJ2-3	TRBD2	TGTGCCAGCAGCTTGGATGTTAGCGGGAGCACAGATACGCAGTATTTT	CASSLDVSGSTDTQYF
TRBV7-8	once	TRBJ2-7	TRBD2	TGTGCCAGCAGCTTATCAGCTAGCGGGAGGGCCTACGAGCAGTACTTC	CASSLSASGRAYEQYF
TRBV27	NA	TRBJ2-5	NA	TGTGCCAGCAGTTATGTCCCGAGAAGTCCCCAGTACTTC	CASSYVPRSPQYF
TRBV28	NA	TRBJ2-6	NA	TGTGCCAGCAGTTTCCGGGTTGGGGCCAACGTCCTGACTTTC	CASSFRVGANVLTF
TRBV6-1	NA	TRBJ2-7	NA	TGTGCCAGCAGTGGTCAGGTTACAGGAACCTACGAGCAGTACTTC	CASSGQVTGTYEQYF
TRBV5-5	NA	TRBJ1-4	TRBD1	TGTGCCAGCAGCTTTAGGAGACAGGGGACTGAAAAACTGTTTTTT	CASSFRRQGTEKLFF